These 25 T cell receptor beta chains originate from one sample sequenced in a study of technical replicates of blood from a handful of donors. The repertoire was sequenced with immunoSEQ multiplex PCR; TCRdb's copy has only in-frame clones and lacks some. The repertoire consists of about 61,000 clones, with less than 98% occurring once and the leading ten covering 0.15% to 0.25%. Sample: T cells isolated from PBMCs. The receptors come from a human donor in good health.

The chain couples TRBV28 to TRBJ2-7, with 7 bases fitting TRBD1. CDR3 length: 14 residues. The J segment lost 4 bases and the V segment lost 5 bases, leaving 8 bases of the junction unmatched. Germline V gene sequence: CDR1 MDHEN, CDR2 SYDVKM. CDR3 nucleotide sequence: TGTGCCAGCAGTCGGGGACAGAGACCTTACGAGCAGTACTTC. Translated: CASSRGQRPYEQYF.

The CDR3 coding sequence is TGTGCCAGCAAGGGACAGACAAATGAAAAACTGTTTTTT. This encodes CASKGQTNEKLFF. The chain recombines TRBV27 with TRBJ1-4; 7 nucleotides align to TRBD1. The V segment lost 7 bases and the J segment 5 bases; nucleotides outside the gene matches: 4. Germline CDR1 reads MNHEY; CDR2 reads SMNVEV (reference sequence). The CDR3 length is 13 residues.

The chain uses TRBV5-1 and TRBJ1-6; TRBD1 matches 7 bases. The ends lost 3 bases at V and 3 bases at J; junction bases unmatched: 3. The length of the CDR3 is 15 residues. The germline V gene has CDR1 SGHRS and CDR2 YFSETQ. The CDR3 reads CASSSTGFYNSPLHF. The CDR3 DNA reads as TGCGCCAGCAGCTCGACAGGGTTCTATAATTCACCCCTCCACTTT.

The chain joins TRBV6-5 to TRBJ1-2, with 9 bases aligning to TRBD1. The trim removed 7 bases at V and 8 bases at J, leaving 8 bases unmatched. The CDR3 extends over 13 amino acids. Germline-derived CDR1 and CDR2 are MNHEY and SVGAGI. The DNA of the CDR3 is TGTGCCAGCACCCCGGGACAGGGTAGGGGCTACACCTTC. Its protein is CASTPGQGRGYTF.

This chain links TRBV28 with TRBJ1-2; 8 bases are a match to TRBD1. Germline V lookup: CDR1 MDHEN, CDR2 SYDVKM. The CDR3 is 15 amino acids. V dropped 8 bases and J dropped 4; count of bases not matched to a gene: 12. The CDR3 region has the DNA TGTGCCAGCGGACAGGGCAAATTTTGGGGCTATGGCTACACCTTC. Its protein product is CASGQGKFWGYGYTF.

The chain uses TRBV7-9 and TRBJ1-2; D perhaps matches TRBD1 (5 bases). Germline CDR1 and CDR2: SEHNR and FQNEAQ (reference sequence). CDR3 size: 14 residues. V was shortened by 0 bases and J by 9 bases, with 14 bases between the two germline ends. The CDR3 DNA reads TGTGCCAGCAGCTTAGCAGGTGGGGGGATGCGCTACACCTTC. This encodes CASSLAGGGMRYTF.

The V call is TRBV29-1, the J call TRBJ1-1; TRBD1 matches at 7 bases. CDR1 SQVTM and CDR2 ANQGSEA come from the germline V gene. This CDR3 has 12 amino acids. Trimming at V came to 6 bases and at J to 1 base, leaving 2 bases not matched to a gene. This CDR3 reads CSVRGANTEAFF. DNA of the CDR3: TGCAGCGTCAGGGGGGCGAACACTGAAGCTTTCTTT.

V gene TRBV5-4 combines with J gene TRBJ1-2; 8 nucleotides line up with TRBD1. The V gene end was trimmed by 5 bases and the J gene end by 3 bases; junction bases not matched to a gene: 15. Germline CDR1 reads SGHNT; CDR2 reads YYREEE (reference sequence). This CDR3 is 17 amino acids long. The CDR3 region has the DNA TGTGCCAGCAGTTATGGACAGGGTGCCCGTCGGGACTATGGCTACACCTTC. Its translation is CASSYGQGARRDYGYTF.

The J gene is TRBJ2-3, the V gene TRBV5-1, with 7 bases lining up with TRBD2. CDR1 and CDR2 from the germline V gene are SGHRS and YFSETQ. J gave up 4 bases and V 0 bases, and 8 bases lay outside the gene matches. This CDR3 spans 16 amino acids. The CDR3 sequence: CASSLVGPGRADTQYF. In nucleotides, the CDR3 is TGCGCCAGCAGCTTGGTGGGCCCAGGGAGGGCAGATACGCAGTATTTT.

The chain employs TRBV11-2 and TRBJ1-1; D unresolved. From germline, CDR1 is SGHAT and CDR2 FQNNGV. Trimming took off 1 base at V and 4 bases at J, with 7 bases between the two ends. The CDR3 runs 13 residues. The CDR3 DNA reads TGTGCCAGCAGCTTAGGGAGGAGCACTGAAGCTTTCTTT. It codes for CASSLGRSTEAFF.

This CDR3 is CASSPAGDRNQPQHF. The DNA for the CDR3 is TGCGCCAGCAGCCCGGCAGGGGATCGCAATCAGCCCCAGCATTTT. The J gene is TRBJ1-5, the V gene TRBV5-1; TRBD1 might be the D (6 bases). Trimming removed 4 bases at V and 2 bases at J, with 13 bases between. The CDR3 sequence is 15 residues long. Germline V gene sequence: CDR1 SGHRS, CDR2 YFSETQ.

This chain connects TRBV7-9 to TRBJ1-1; maybe TRBD1 (5 bases). Trimming stripped 11 bases from V and 8 bases from J, with 21 bases between. Germline V lookup: CDR1 SEHNR, CDR2 FQNEAQ (reference sequence). The CDR3 runs 13 residues. In DNA form, the CDR3 reads TGTGCCTCATTAGGGGAAACGGGACTAGAAGCTTTCTTT. Encoded protein: CASLGETGLEAFF. Full variable domain (missing parts from reference TRBV7-9 and TRBJ1-1): DTGVSQNPRHKITKRGQNVTFRCDPISEHNRLYWYRQTLGQGPEFLTYFQNEAQLEKSRLLSDRFSAERPKGSFSTLEIQRTEQGDSAMYLCASLGETGLEAFFGQGTRLTVV.

The rearrangement links TRBV2 to TRBJ2-3; TRBD2 agrees at 10 bases. Trimming at V came to 10 bases and at J to 2 bases, leaving 6 bases not matched to a gene. Per the germline V gene, CDR1 is SNHLY and CDR2 is FYNNEI. The CDR3 is made up of 14 amino acids. The CDR3 DNA sequence: TGTGCCACAAGGACTAGCGGTCACACAGATACGCAGTATTTT. This encodes CATRTSGHTDTQYF.

The chain recombines TRBV29-1 with TRBJ2-3; 7 bases map to TRBD2. The germline V gene has CDR1 SQVTM and CDR2 ANQGSEA. The CDR3 has 15 amino acids. Losses at the gene ends were 8 bases for V and 2 bases for J; bases not matched to a gene: 13. CDR3 bases: TGCAGCTATCTAGCGGAAGGGAGTGTCACAGATACGCAGTATTTT. Residues: CSYLAEGSVTDTQYF.

CDR3 coding DNA: TGTGCCAGCAGCTTGGCAACTTTTTCCATGAACACTGAAGCTTTCTTT. Translation: CASSLATFSMNTEAFF. V gene TRBV5-4 combines with J gene TRBJ1-1, with no clear D. The CDR3 runs to 16 residues. Trimming removed 0 bases from V and 0 bases from J, with 12 bases in between. CDR1 and CDR2 (germline): SGHNT, YYREEE (reference sequence).

The chain employs TRBV5-4 and TRBJ2-3, with D possibly TRBD1 on 6 matching bases. V was trimmed by 6 bases and J by 6 bases, leaving 14 bases between them. Germline assignment: CDR1 SGHNT and CDR2 YYREEE (reference sequence). The length of the CDR3 is 13 residues. CDR3 residues: CASISPGEDTQYF. CDR3 nucleotide sequence: TGTGCCAGCATCTCGCCAGGGGAGGATACGCAGTATTTT.

DNA for the CDR3: TGTGCCAGCTCTCAAACTGCCACCAACGAGCAGTACTTC. The encoded protein is CASSQTATNEQYF. V gene TRBV18 combines with J gene TRBJ2-7; no firm D call. Deletions cut 6 bases from V and 5 bases from J, with 14 bases between. Germline-derived CDR1 and CDR2 are KGHSH and LQKENI. The length of the CDR3 is 13 residues.

The J gene is TRBJ2-5, the V gene TRBV5-1, with 8 bases aligning to TRBD1. The ends lost 5 bases at V and 5 bases at J; junction bases unmatched: 14. This CDR3 has 16 amino acids. The germline V gene has CDR1 SGHRS and CDR2 YFSETQ. CDR3 sequence: CASRTLDRTGSETQYF. CDR3 DNA: TGCGCCAGCAGGACCCTTGACCGGACAGGGTCGGAGACCCAGTACTTC.

The gene calls are TRBV19 and TRBJ2-7; D possibly corresponds to TRBD1 (5 bases). V gave up 0 bases and J gave up 4 bases, with 7 bases separating them. The CDR3 has 13 residues. The germline V gene has CDR1 LNHDA and CDR2 SQIVND (reference sequence). The CDR3: CASSIDKGYEQYF. The CDR3 region has the DNA TGTGCCAGTAGTATAGATAAGGGGTACGAGCAGTACTTC.

V and J are TRBV7-9 and TRBJ1-5; D is perhaps TRBD1 (6 bases). V was cut by 5 bases and J by 7 bases, with 12 bases left in between. Germline lookup yields CDR1 SEHNR and CDR2 FQNEAQ (reference sequence). The CDR3 consists of 13 residues. The CDR3 DNA is TGTGCCAGCAGCGAGGCAGGGACACAGCCCCAGCATTTT. Its protein is CASSEAGTQPQHF.

The V gene is TRBV18, the J gene TRBJ1-2, with no clear D. Germline loops: CDR1 KGHSH, CDR2 LQKENI. Trimming left V 2 bases short and J 0 bases short, with 7 bases between. This CDR3 region has 14 residues. The CDR3 DNA follows: TGTGCCAGCTCACCATCGACAACTAACTATGGCTACACCTTC. Translating it yields CASSPSTTNYGYTF.

The rearrangement links TRBV25-1 to TRBJ2-2; TRBD2 is a possible D gene (6 bases). Germline CDR1 is MGHDK and CDR2 is SYGVNS. The CDR3 has 16 amino acids. Trimming pared 1 base from V and 0 bases from J, leaving 9 bases between. CDR3 sequence reads: CASSELGTANTGELFF. In DNA form, the CDR3 reads TGTGCCAGCAGTGAATTGGGGACTGCGAACACCGGGGAGCTGTTTTTT.

The chain combines TRBV18 with TRBJ1-5; D unresolved. Trimming pared 0 bases from V and 6 bases from J, leaving 15 bases between. This CDR3 comprises 16 residues. Germline CDR1 and CDR2: KGHSH and LQKENI. As DNA, the CDR3 is TGTGCCAGCTCACCACCGGCGGCAGGAGGAATTCAGCCCCAGCATTTT. Translated: CASSPPAAGGIQPQHF. Together with reference TRBV18 and TRBJ1-5, the CDR3 gives the full variable domain: NAGVMQNPRHLVRRRGQEARLRCSPMKGHSHVYWYRQLPEEGLKFMVYLQKENIIDESGMPKERFSAEFPKEGPSILRIQQVVRGDSAAYFCASSPPAAGGIQPQHFGDGTRLSIL.

The chain combines TRBV14 with TRBJ2-7; the D gene is possibly TRBD2 (6 bases). V was clipped by 4 bases and J by 0 bases, with 13 bases between them. Germline CDR1 SGHDN, CDR2 FVKESK. This CDR3 comprises 15 residues. In nucleotides, the CDR3 is TGTGCCAGCAGCCGATCAAGGGGAGGCTCCTACGAGCAGTACTTC. This encodes CASSRSRGGSYEQYF.

The chain is built from TRBV7-3 and TRBJ1-5; 11 bases map to TRBD1. V shed 1 base and J 7 bases; nucleotides not matched to a gene: 6. The CDR3 length is 16 residues. CDR1 and CDR2 from the germline V gene are SGHTA and FQGTGA. CDR3 protein: CASSLRKGDRGQPQHF. The CDR3 DNA reads as TGTGCCAGCAGCTTAAGGAAAGGGGACAGGGGGCAGCCCCAGCATTTT.